This T cell receptor beta chain was sequenced in a study of shared clonotypes between healthy human individuals. Profiled with immunoSEQ multiplex PCR; TCRdb holds only in-frame clones, not every one. This sample has approximately 810,000 clones; 80% to 95% occur once, and the top ten carry 24%. Germline V gene sequence: CDR1 SEHNR, CDR2 FQNEAQ (reference sequence). V was pared by 4 bases and J by 4 bases, with 6 bases of the junction left unmatched. The CDR3 is 15 residues long. Terminally differentiated effector memory CD45RA+ cells were excluded from the naive CD8 cells, which were CD45RO-negative and positively selected for CCR7.

V gene TRBV7-9 combines with J gene TRBJ2-4; 8 bases are shared with TRBD1. Sequenced: naive CD8+ T cells sorted from blood. The source is a man aged 30-40 years in good health. Written as DNA, the CDR3 is TGTGCCAGCAGCTCGGTTACAGGGGGTAAAAACATTCAGTACTTC. It yields the protein CASSSVTGGKNIQYF.